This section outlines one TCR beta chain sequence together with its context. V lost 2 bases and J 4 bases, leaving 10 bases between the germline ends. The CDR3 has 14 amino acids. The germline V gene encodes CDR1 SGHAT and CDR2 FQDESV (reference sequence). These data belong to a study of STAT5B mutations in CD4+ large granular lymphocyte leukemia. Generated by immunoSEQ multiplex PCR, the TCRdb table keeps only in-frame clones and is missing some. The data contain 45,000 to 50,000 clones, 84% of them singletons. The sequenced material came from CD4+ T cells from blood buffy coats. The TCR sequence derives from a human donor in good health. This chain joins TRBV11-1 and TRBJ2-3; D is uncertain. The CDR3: CASSLNYSPDTQYF. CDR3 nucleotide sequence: TGTGCCAGCAGCTTAAATTACTCTCCAGATACGCAGTATTTT. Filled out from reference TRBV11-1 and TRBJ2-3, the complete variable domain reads EAEVAQSPRYKITEKSQAVAFWCDPISGHATLYWYRQILGQGPELLVQFQDESVVDDSQLPKDRFSAERLKGVDSTLKIQPAELGDSAMYLCASSLNYSPDTQYFGPGTRLTVL.